The 31 T cell receptor beta chains in this list originate from one sample, sequenced in a study of type 1 regulatory T cells. TCRdb re-called the reads with MiXCR, one entry per CDR3 protein. The sample carries some 90,000 distinct CDR3 sequences, 31% recorded once. Material: CD4+ T cells, either the whole sample or a sorted fraction (not recorded which). These receptors all stem from a human donor in good health.

V is TRBV30 and J is TRBJ2-7; the match to TRBD1 covers 10 bases. The CDR3 is 13 amino acids. Germline V gene lookup returns CDR1 GTSNPN and CDR2 SVGIG (reference sequence). After removal of 5 bases from V and 0 bases from J, the junction contained 1 base not matched to a gene. DNA of the CDR3: TGTGCCTGGGGACAGGGGGGCTCCTACGAGCAGTACTTC. Translated, it gives CAWGQGGSYEQYF.

A few counts support this clonotype. This chain's CDR3 is CSAETRGEDTQYF. The CDR3 nucleotides read TGCAGTGCTGAGACTAGGGGTGAAGATACGCAGTATTTT. The chain combines TRBV20-1 with TRBJ2-3; possible D gene TRBD2, 6 bases. Germline V gives CDR1 DFQATT, CDR2 SNEGSKA (reference sequence). The CDR3 has 13 residues. Trimming took off 5 bases at V and 5 bases at J, with 14 bases between the two ends.

With regard to this clonotype: The germline gene is not matched at one end of the junction; a read error may be the cause. The rearrangement joins TRBV18 to TRBJ1-1, with a tentative D call TRBD1 (5 bases). The V gene's germline CDR1 is KGHSH and CDR2 LQKENI. The CDR3 spans 16 residues. The CDR3 nucleotides read TGTGCCAGCTCACCACGGGCAGAGGCGGTGGACACTGAAGCCTTCTTT. As protein: CASSPRAEAVDTEAFF.

The gene calls are TRBV20-1 and TRBJ2-7; D unclear. Germline V gene data show CDR1 as DFQATT and CDR2 as SNEGSKA (reference sequence). The length of the CDR3 is 13 residues. V was cut by 1 base and J by 6 bases, with 13 bases left in between. The CDR3 nucleotides read TGCAGTGCTAGAGCCAACCCACAGATCGAGCAGTACTTC. This sequence encodes CSARANPQIEQYF.

This clonotype has more than one count but fewer than ten. This chain links TRBV7-9 with TRBJ2-2; 8 bases match TRBD1. Trimming at V came to 1 base and at J to 4 bases, leaving 8 bases not matched to a gene. This CDR3 comprises 17 residues. CDR1 and CDR2 from the germline V gene are SEHNR and FQNEAQ (reference sequence). The CDR3 is CASSLVTSGTGTGELFF. DNA for the CDR3: TGTGCCAGCAGCTTAGTGACCTCCGGGACAGGCACCGGGGAGCTGTTTTTT.

The chain links TRBV5-1 to TRBJ1-2, with TRBD1 matching 7 bases. From germline, CDR1 is SGHRS and CDR2 YFSETQ. After removal of 0 bases from V and 8 bases from J, the junction contained 10 bases not matched to a gene. The CDR3 contains 15 residues. The CDR3 DNA is TGCGCCAGCAGCTTGGGCCCTACAGGGGAAGGAGGCTACACCTTC. This translates into CASSLGPTGEGGYTF.

The chain is built from TRBV29-1 and TRBJ2-7; the D is unclear. CDR3 length equals 11 residues. Deletions cut 3 bases from V and 3 bases from J, with 6 bases between. Looked up from germline, CDR1 is SQVTM and CDR2 is ANQGSEA. The CDR3 loop is CSVEEGYEQYF. The CDR3 DNA follows: TGCAGCGTTGAGGAAGGCTACGAGCAGTACTTC.

This clonotype was counted a few times. The chain recombines TRBV20-1 with TRBJ2-2; 12 bases fit TRBD1. Germline-derived CDR1 and CDR2 are DFQATT and SNEGSKA (reference sequence). Trimming took 6 bases from V and 6 from J; bases not matched to a gene: 5. This CDR3 region has 14 residues. The DNA for the CDR3 is TGCAGTGCGACCGGGACAGGGGGCGCCGGGGAGCTGTTTTTT. Translation: CSATGTGGAGELFF.

The gene calls are TRBV27 and TRBJ2-1, with a weak D call TRBD2 (6 bases). The germline V gene has CDR1 MNHEY and CDR2 SMNVEV (reference sequence). V was shortened by 6 bases and J by 7 bases, with 16 bases between the two germline ends. The CDR3 consists of 14 residues. CDR3 amino acids: CASRPPWDFNEQFF. The CDR3 nucleotides read TGTGCCAGCAGACCCCCATGGGACTTTAATGAGCAGTTCTTC.

This chain links TRBV20-1 with TRBJ2-1, with D tentatively TRBD1 (5 bases). The V gene lost 0 bases and the J gene lost 2 bases, with 23 bases spanning the gap. The CDR3 consists of 19 residues. Germline assignment: CDR1 DFQATT and CDR2 SNEGSKA (reference sequence). This CDR3 is CSARDRRRSGQAPYNEQFF. In nucleotides, the CDR3 is TGCAGTGCTAGAGATCGGCGTAGGTCAGGGCAGGCCCCCTACAATGAGCAGTTCTTC.

This clonotype has just a few counts. The chain has TRBV6-6 and TRBJ2-7; perhaps TRBD1 as D (6 bases). V lost 11 bases, J lost 5 bases, and 13 bases lay in between. Germline CDR1 is MNHNY and CDR2 is SVGAGI (reference sequence). CDR3 size: 11 residues. CDR3 in DNA: TGTGCCTCAACAGGGTTCCACGAGCAGTACTTC. Protein sequence: CASTGFHEQYF.

The chain combines TRBV10-3 with TRBJ1-1; a weak D match, TRBD1 (6 bases). Germline CDR1 ENHRY, CDR2 SYGVKD. The CDR3 totals 12 residues. V was pared by 3 bases and J by 8 bases, with 10 bases between. The DNA of the CDR3 is TGTGCCATCAGTGATCAAGGACAGGAAGCTTTCTTT. It encodes CAISDQGQEAFF.

CDR3 region: CSGTTQETQYF. The CDR3 nucleotides read TGCAGTGGGACTACTCAAGAGACCCAGTACTTC. This chain joins TRBV20-1 and TRBJ2-5; a possible D gene is TRBD2 (6 bases). CDR3 length: 11 amino acids. Trimming pared 7 bases from V and 2 bases from J, leaving 8 bases between. Germline lookup yields CDR1 DFQATT and CDR2 SNEGSKA (reference sequence).

The chain has TRBV3-1 and TRBJ1-1; no clear D gene. Per the germline V gene, CDR1 is LGHDT and CDR2 is YNNKEL (reference sequence). The CDR3 runs 12 residues. Trimming cost V 5 bases and J 3 bases, with 7 bases left between them. CDR3 DNA: TGTGCCAGCAGCGGGGAAGACACTGAAGCTTTCTTT. It yields the protein CASSGEDTEAFF.

The chain joins TRBV29-1 to TRBJ2-5; 7 bases line up with TRBD1. Trimming cost V 7 bases and J 5 bases; bases outside gene matches: 10. Germline assignment: CDR1 SQVTM and CDR2 ANQGSEA. This CDR3 is built from 13 residues. CDR3: CSAGQWGRETQYF. The CDR3 bases are TGCAGCGCGGGACAGTGGGGCCGTGAGACCCAGTACTTC.

J is TRBJ2-1 and V is TRBV20-1; TRBD2 matches at 7 bases. Germline V gene lookup returns CDR1 DFQATT and CDR2 SNEGSKA (reference sequence). The V and J ends lost 5 bases and 2 bases, in that order; junction bases with no gene match: 9. This CDR3 has 15 amino acids. The CDR3 reads CSAPRGGTTYNEQFF. The CDR3 DNA follows: TGCAGTGCTCCACGGGGCGGGACTACCTACAATGAGCAGTTCTTC.

The chain has TRBV20-1 and TRBJ2-4, with D perhaps assigned TRBD1 or TRBD2 (6 bases each). Per germline, CDR1 DFQATT and CDR2 SNEGSKA (reference sequence). V was trimmed by 2 bases and J by 9 bases, leaving 20 bases between them. This CDR3 contains 15 residues. CDR3: CSARNPIGGRTIQYF. The CDR3 nucleotides read TGCAGTGCTAGAAACCCGATAGGGGGGCGGACCATTCAGTACTTC.

This clonotype was recorded at least ten times. The chain joins TRBV18 to TRBJ2-7; D is undetermined. Germline V gives CDR1 KGHSH, CDR2 LQKENI. The CDR3 totals 13 residues. V lost 0 bases and J 5 bases, leaving 8 bases between the germline ends. CDR3 in amino acids: CASSPPTMHEQYF. The CDR3 DNA follows: TGTGCCAGCTCACCACCTACTATGCACGAGCAGTACTTC.

The chain couples TRBV20-1 to TRBJ2-1; 8 nucleotides align to TRBD2. V was pared by 3 bases and J by 5 bases, with 9 bases of the junction left unmatched. Per the germline V gene, CDR1 is DFQATT and CDR2 is SNEGSKA (reference sequence). The CDR3 runs to 15 residues. The CDR3 DNA follows: TGCAGTGCTAGGTCAGCGGGAGAGTTGAACAATGAGCAGTTCTTC. Its protein product is CSARSAGELNNEQFF.

This chain uses TRBV7-8 with TRBJ2-1; TRBD1 might be the D (6 bases). Per germline, CDR1 SGHVS and CDR2 FQNEAQ. CDR3 length equals 15 residues. V lost 5 bases and J 5 bases, leaving 16 bases between the germline ends. The CDR3, as DNA: TGTGCCAGCAGCGGTCCTAGACAGGTAAACAATGAGCAGTTCTTC. It is translated as CASSGPRQVNNEQFF.

Notes on this clonotype: This may be a read error, as it is one base from a much larger clone. The V call is TRBV20-1, the J call TRBJ2-1; tentatively, D is TRBD1 (6 bases). The CDR3 has 12 amino acids. Per germline, CDR1 DFQATT and CDR2 SNEGSKA (reference sequence). The CDR3 sequence is CSAQDSYNEQSF. DNA of the CDR3: TGCAGTGCGCAGGACAGCTACAATGAGCAGTCCTTC.

The chain links TRBV12-3 or TRBV12-4 to TRBJ2-7; D is uncertain. The CDR3 totals 13 residues. Trimming stripped 3 bases from V and 4 bases from J, with 10 bases between. CDR3 coding DNA: TGTGCCAGCAGTTTGGGAAATGAATACGAGCAGTACTTC. This gives the protein CASSLGNEYEQYF.

The genes are TRBV5-6 and TRBJ1-3; perhaps TRBD1 as D (6 bases). The CDR3 totals 16 residues. In germline, CDR1 is SGHDT, CDR2 YYEEEE. V was pared by 3 bases and J by 0 bases, with 13 bases between. This CDR3 is CASSWGGGHSGNTIYF. The CDR3, as DNA: TGTGCCAGCAGCTGGGGGGGCGGCCACTCTGGAAACACCATATATTTT.

This clonotype was counted at least ten times. The V gene is TRBV20-1, the J gene TRBJ1-6, with TRBD1 matching over 7 bases. V lost 5 bases and J lost 5; bases outside the gene matches: 6. This CDR3 has 14 amino acids. Germline assignment: CDR1 DFQATT and CDR2 SNEGSKA (reference sequence). CDR3 sequence reads: CSALDRENNSPLHF. The DNA of the CDR3 is TGCAGTGCTCTTGACAGGGAGAATAATTCACCCCTCCACTTT.

This chain's CDR3 is CASFSTGGYEQYF. The CDR3 nucleotides read TGTGCCAGCTTTTCGACAGGGGGCTACGAGCAGTACTTC. The chain couples TRBV27 to TRBJ2-7, with 9 bases matching TRBD1. The CDR3 covers 13 residues. J lost 3 bases, V lost 8 bases, and 5 bases had no gene match. Germline CDR1 reads MNHEY; CDR2 reads SMNVEV (reference sequence).

The V call is TRBV20-1, the J call TRBJ1-2; 7 bases are shared with TRBD1. The length of the CDR3 is 13 residues. V was pared by 7 bases and J by 0 bases, with 5 bases of the junction left unmatched. From germline, CDR1 is DFQATT and CDR2 SNEGSKA (reference sequence). CDR3 loop: CSVSTGSNYGYTF. The CDR3 bases are TGCAGTGTTTCGACAGGGTCTAACTATGGCTACACCTTC.

V and J are TRBV4-1 and TRBJ2-1; 12 nucleotides agree with TRBD2. V lost 8 bases and J lost 6; bases outside the gene matches: 8. Per the germline V gene, CDR1 is MGHRA and CDR2 is YSYEKL. This CDR3 comprises 15 residues. Here the CDR3 DNA reads TGCGCCAGCGGGACTAGCGGGTTAGTGGTCAATGAGCAGTTCTTC. It yields the protein CASGTSGLVVNEQFF.

The rearrangement uses TRBV10-1 and TRBJ1-1; D perhaps matches TRBD1 (6 bases). V gave up 4 bases and J gave up 4 bases, with 13 bases separating them. The germline V gene encodes CDR1 WNHNN and CDR2 SYGVQD (reference sequence). The CDR3 is made up of 14 amino acids. The CDR3 sequence is CASSAGVLGTEAFF. In DNA, the CDR3 is TGCGCCAGCAGTGCAGGGGTTCTGGGCACTGAAGCTTTCTTT.

The chain joins TRBV27 to TRBJ2-6, with D uncertain. V was cut by 7 bases and J by 0 bases, with 4 bases left in between. Germline CDR1 and CDR2: MNHEY and SMNVEV (reference sequence). This CDR3 spans 13 amino acids. CDR3 residues: CASTFSGANVLTF. The CDR3 DNA reads as TGTGCCAGCACATTCTCTGGGGCCAACGTCCTGACTTTC.

A word on this clonotype: The conserved phenylalanine or tryptophan is not found at the CDR3 terminus, so this likely reflects a read error. V gene TRBV7-6 combines with J gene TRBJ2-5; a possible D gene is TRBD1 (6 bases). Germline loops: CDR1 SGHVS, CDR2 FNYEAQ. V was trimmed by 4 bases and J by 5 bases, leaving 26 bases between them. The CDR3 extends over 18 amino acids. CDR3 loop: CASSYPRGNLGPGETQYV. CDR3 DNA sequence: TGTGCCAGCAGCTACCCGAGGGGGAACTTGGGCCCGGGCGAGACCCAGTACGTC.

The chain couples TRBV29-1 to TRBJ2-7; D unclear. The V and J ends lost 4 bases and 0 bases respectively, with 13 bases between them. The germline gives CDR1 SQVTM, CDR2 ANQGSEA. The CDR3 consists of 14 residues. The CDR3 bases are TGCAGCGTTGTACGACTCACGAGCTCCTACGAGCAGTACTTC. It encodes CSVVRLTSSYEQYF.